The 19 T cell receptor beta chains below come from one sample, sequenced in a study of T cells after posttransplantation cyclophosphamide (dated by TCRdb to about 2016). Libraries were constructed by the immunoSEQ multiplex PCR assay. Here the immuneACCESS table is served through TCRdb, limited to in-frame sequences with V and J called. Missing clones are a known gap in these copies; in checked studies unresolved V genes cover under half, and the rest lacks a known reason. The table notes more than 8,500 clones here, none of them singletons. Around 4% of the sample goes to the ten largest clones. The intended sense of this specimen's treatment or condition label: high-dose cyclophosphamide on days +3 and +4 as single-agent GVHD prophylaxis. PTCy patients received busulfan and fludarabine conditioning, a related or unrelated marrow graft, and cyclophosphamide on days +3 and +4. This material consisted of PBMCs, taken 350 to 370 days after allogeneic stem cell transplant with posttransplant cyclophosphamide. The receptors stem from a male patient in his 50s who received an allogeneic stem cell transplant from a related donor and was CMV-positive. Some T cells may have been brought in with the graft after a transplant.

This clone occurred many times. CDR3 DNA: TGTGCCAGCTCACCACCACGACAGGGCAGAAGCACAGATACGCAGTATTTT. It translates to CASSPPRQGRSTDTQYF. The chain has TRBV18 and TRBJ2-3, with TRBD1 identical over 7 bases. J gave up 0 bases and V 0 bases, and 6 bases lay outside the gene matches. Germline V CDR1 and CDR2: KGHSH, LQKENI. The CDR3 extends over 17 amino acids.

This clone was found many times. Other DNA sequences of this sample code for an identical CDR3. The chain carries TRBV19 and TRBJ2-5, with D tentatively TRBD1 (6 bases). This CDR3 contains 15 residues. V gave up 5 bases and J gave up 1 base, with 14 bases separating them. Germline V lookup: CDR1 LNHDA, CDR2 SQIVND (reference sequence). CDR3 DNA sequence: TGTGCCAGTAGTCCTTCGCGACAGGCCCAAGAGACCCAGTACTTC. Translated: CASSPSRQAQETQYF. Based on the CDR3 plus reference TRBV19 and TRBJ2-5, the full variable domain is DGGITQSPKYLFRKEGQNVTLSCEQNLNHDAMYWYRQDPGQGLRLIYYSQIVNDFQKGDIAEGYSVSREKKESFPLTVTSAQKNPTAFYLCASSPSRQAQETQYFGPGTRLLVL.

This clone has a count of ten or more. The chain links TRBV10-2 to TRBJ2-7; 8 positions match TRBD2. The CDR3 extends over 14 amino acids. Germline V CDR1 and CDR2: WSHSY, SAAADI. J lost 3 bases, V lost 7 bases, and 8 bases had no gene match. The CDR3 bases are TGCGCCAGCAAGAGATTAGCGGGGAACTACGAGCAGTACTTC. Residues: CASKRLAGNYEQYF.

This clone has ten or more counts. CDR3 residues: CASRHWAAGQYF. DNA for the CDR3: TGTGCCAGCCGTCACTGGGCCGCCGGGCAGTACTTC. The rearrangement joins TRBV11-2 to TRBJ2-7, with unresolved D. Germline V gene lookup returns CDR1 SGHAT and CDR2 FQNNGV. V was cut by 8 bases and J by 9 bases, with 17 bases left in between. CDR3 length equals 12 residues.

This clone was counted many times. The chain combines TRBV7-6 with TRBJ2-7, with 7 bases aligning to TRBD2. This CDR3 is built from 15 residues. The V gene's germline CDR1 is SGHVS and CDR2 FNYEAQ. V lost 5 bases and J lost 2; bases outside the gene matches: 9. This CDR3 is CASSTTSAGAYEQYF. As DNA, the CDR3 is TGTGCCAGCAGCACCACTAGCGCTGGCGCCTACGAGCAGTACTTC.

This clone was picked up many times. The chain is built from TRBV29-1 and TRBJ1-1; D is possibly TRBD1 (5 bases). Germline V gives CDR1 SQVTM, CDR2 ANQGSEA. V was cut by 2 bases and J by 0 bases, with 10 bases left in between. The CDR3 consists of 14 residues. The CDR3: CSVETTDLNTEAFF. CDR3 sequence (DNA): TGCAGCGTTGAAACGACAGACCTGAACACTGAAGCTTTCTTT.

Many counts were recorded for this clone. V usage is TRBV5-6 and J usage is TRBJ1-2, with D hard to call. Germline-derived CDR1 and CDR2 are SGHDT and YYEEEE. This CDR3 contains 18 residues. V was trimmed by 1 base and J by 7 bases, leaving 26 bases between them. For the CDR3, the DNA is TGTGCCAGCAGCTTGATTTTAGGGTTGGGGAGACCCATGAGTGGCTACACCTTC. Translation: CASSLILGLGRPMSGYTF. Variable domain in full (rest from reference TRBV5-6 and TRBJ1-2): DAGVTQSPTHLIKTRGQQVTLRCSPKSGHDTVSWYQQALGQGPQFIFQYYEEEERQRGNFPDRFSGHQFPNYSSELNVNALLLGDSALYLCASSLILGLGRPMSGYTFGSGTRLTVV.

This clone has at least ten counts. The rearrangement uses TRBV7-9 and TRBJ2-5, with 7 bases lining up with TRBD1. This CDR3 region has 14 residues. Looked up from germline, CDR1 is SEHNR and CDR2 is FQNEAQ (reference sequence). Trimming took 6 bases from V and 2 from J; bases not matched to a gene: 6. CDR3 residues: CASRNGTVQETQYF. DNA for the CDR3: TGTGCCAGCAGGAACGGGACAGTACAAGAGACCCAGTACTTC.

The chain recombines TRBV5-1 with TRBJ1-5; tentative D call: TRBD1 (5 bases). CDR1 is SGHRS and CDR2 is YFSETQ in the germline V gene. Between the trimmed V and J ends, which lost 4 bases and 2 bases, there was a span of 13 bases. The CDR3 length is 15 residues. The CDR3 is CASSQEGNRNQPQHF. CDR3 in DNA: TGCGCCAGCAGCCAGGAGGGGAATCGCAATCAGCCCCAGCATTTT.

This clone was recorded many times. The rearrangement joins TRBV11-2 to TRBJ2-3; no clear D gene. Germline CDR1 and CDR2: SGHAT and FQNNGV. The CDR3 is made up of 13 amino acids. Trimming pared 5 bases from V and 4 bases from J, leaving 10 bases between. CDR3 residues: CASSRMGADTQYF. CDR3 nucleotides: TGTGCCAGCAGCCGTATGGGCGCAGATACGCAGTATTTT.

The chain uses TRBV9 and TRBJ2-1; D gene uncertain. V was trimmed by 0 bases and J by 6 bases, leaving 7 bases between them. The CDR3 is 13 amino acids. CDR1 is SGDLS, CDR2 YYNGEE, per germline. This CDR3 is CASSVGALNEQFF. CDR3 sequence (DNA): TGTGCCAGCAGCGTAGGGGCCCTCAATGAGCAGTTCTTC. The whole variable domain, remainder taken from reference TRBV9 and TRBJ2-1, is DSGVTQTPKHLITATGQRVTLRCSPRSGDLSVYWYQQSLDQGLQFLIQYYNGEERAKGNILERFSAQQFPDLHSELNLSSLELGDSALYFCASSVGALNEQFFGPGTRLTVL.

This clone is classed as medium-sized (0.01 to 0.1%). The chain carries TRBV6-1 and TRBJ1-5; weak D call: TRBD1 (5 bases). This CDR3 is built from 14 residues. Germline V gene data show CDR1 as MNHNS and CDR2 as SASEGT. V gave up 3 bases and J gave up 3 bases, with 9 bases separating them. The CDR3 nucleotides read TGTGCCAGCAGTGATTCAGGGTTCAATCAGCCCCAGCATTTT. This gives the protein CASSDSGFNQPQHF.

This clone was recorded at least ten times. The V gene is TRBV7-8, the J gene TRBJ2-7; D is uncertain. Per germline, CDR1 SGHVS and CDR2 FQNEAQ. This CDR3 spans 13 amino acids. V lost 5 bases, J lost 2 bases, and 10 bases lay in between. The CDR3 sequence is CASSLSDPYEQYF. In DNA, the CDR3 is TGTGCCAGCAGCCTCAGCGACCCCTACGAGCAGTACTTC.

This clone was found many times. The chain links TRBV9 to TRBJ1-2, with 8 bases matching TRBD1. The CDR3 is 17 amino acids. V trimming: 0 bases; J trimming: 4 bases; junction bases outside the gene matches: 11. The germline V gene encodes CDR1 SGDLS and CDR2 YYNGEE. The CDR3 loop is CASSVGPVGTGIYGYTF. CDR3 nucleotides: TGTGCCAGCAGCGTAGGCCCCGTAGGGACAGGAATCTATGGCTACACCTTC.

This clone was recorded many times. The chain is built from TRBV1 and TRBJ2-7; whether TRBD1, the table's D call, matches the DNA was not checked. TRBV1 is a known pseudogene. The CDR3 is made up of 13 amino acids. The chain's CDR3 is CTSSPLRGSEQYF. In DNA, the CDR3 is TGCACCAGCAGCCCGTTAAGGGGCTCCGAGCAGTACTTC.

This clone was seen at least ten times. The CDR3 DNA follows: TGTGCCACCAGCAGAGGGGGGGAGGTCGGTCCTTTGGGGCAGTTCTTC. This translates into CATSRGGEVGPLGQFF. This chain connects TRBV15 to TRBJ2-1; D might be TRBD2 (6 bases). Trimming pared 1 base from V and 12 bases from J, leaving 22 bases between. Looked up from germline, CDR1 is LNHNV and CDR2 is YYDKDF (reference sequence). This CDR3 is 16 amino acids long.

By share, this clone counts as medium-sized. The rearrangement links TRBV9 to TRBJ2-2, with 12 nucleotides matching TRBD2. The germline gives CDR1 SGDLS, CDR2 YYNGEE. V trimming: 0 bases; J trimming: 7 bases; junction bases outside the gene matches: 16. This CDR3 has 20 residues. The CDR3 bases are TGTGCCAGCAGCGTAGGACCGGGACTAGCGGGCCGCCGAGGGAGCGGGGAGCTGTTTTTT. Its translation is CASSVGPGLAGRRGSGELFF.

This clone appeared many times. V and J are TRBV29-1 and TRBJ2-5, with 8 bases matching TRBD2. The ends lost 2 bases at V and 6 bases at J; junction bases unmatched: 5. CDR1 SQVTM and CDR2 ANQGSEA come from the germline V gene. This CDR3 is built from 13 residues. The CDR3 DNA is TGCAGCGTTGAAAAGCGGGAGCTGAAGACCCAGTACTTC. This gives the protein CSVEKRELKTQYF.

This clone was seen many times. The genes are TRBV11-2 and TRBJ1-2, with TRBD1 matching over 7 bases. Germline V lookup: CDR1 SGHAT, CDR2 FQNNGV. The CDR3 totals 16 residues. Unmatched junction bases numbered 15, after V lost 5 bases and J lost 6 bases. Here the CDR3 DNA reads TGTGCCAGCAGCCCTACATTCGACGACAGGGTAGATGGCTACACCTTC. It encodes CASSPTFDDRVDGYTF. The variable domain in full, completed from reference TRBV11-2 and TRBJ1-2, reads EAGVAQSPRYKIIEKRQSVAFWCNPISGHATLYWYQQILGQGPKLLIQFQNNGVVDDSQLPKDRFSAERLKGVDSTLKIQPAKLEDSAVYLCASSPTFDDRVDGYTFGSGTRLTVV.